Presented here are 12 T cell receptor beta chains from one specimen sequenced in a study of response to subunit inactivated influenza vaccine. TCRdb redid the calling of the RT-PCR reads with MiXCR, one entry per CDR3 protein. The sample records hundreds of thousands of distinct CDR3 sequences, over 9% being singletons. These data were also filed under a second study, of T cells expressing NK-cell markers. That investigation notes: The authors generated TCR beta cDNA through 5'RACE template switching with UMIs.

The source material was PBMCs from blood, sampled on the day of vaccination. These receptors came from a man aged 50 to 59 who received an inactivated influenza vaccine.

This clonotype occurred a few times. The chain carries TRBV7-9 and TRBJ1-1, with 9 nucleotides matching TRBD1. Trimming cost V 3 bases and J 7 bases; bases outside gene matches: 6. CDR3 size: 14 residues. In germline, CDR1 is SEHNR, CDR2 FQNEAQ (reference sequence). CDR3 region: CASSFLDRGSEAFF. The CDR3 coding sequence is TGTGCCAGCAGCTTCTTGGACAGGGGTAGTGAAGCTTTCTTT.

This sequence joins TRBV28 and TRBJ1-1, with D unresolved. Per germline, CDR1 MDHEN and CDR2 SYDVKM. V was trimmed by 6 bases and J by 5 bases, leaving 16 bases between them. There are 14 residues in the CDR3. The CDR3 protein is CASRRHRSGTEAFF. CDR3 bases: TGTGCCAGCAGGAGACACAGATCGGGAACTGAAGCTTTCTTT.

This clonotype has at least ten counts. CDR3 sequence reads: CASSAGGGGSTDTQYF. The CDR3 DNA follows: TGTGCCAGCAGCGCCGGGGGAGGGGGATCCACAGATACGCAGTATTTT. The chain carries TRBV9 and TRBJ2-3; D might be TRBD2 (7 bases). This CDR3 contains 16 residues. Per germline, CDR1 SGDLS and CDR2 YYNGEE. The V end lost 3 bases, the J end lost 2 bases, and 16 bases lay between the germline ends.

This clonotype showed up just a few times. The V call is TRBV12-3 or TRBV12-4, the J call TRBJ1-5, with D perhaps TRBD1 (5 bases). With 0 bases removed from V and 6 bases from J, the gap between germline ends came to 15 bases. The CDR3 runs to 16 residues. In DNA, the CDR3 is TGTGCCAGCAGTTTAGCGGTTACCCTGGGGGGTCAGCCCCAGCATTTT. This encodes CASSLAVTLGGQPQHF.

Ten or more counts support this clonotype. The chain couples TRBV4-1 to TRBJ2-5; 7 bases fit TRBD1. The germline gives CDR1 MGHRA, CDR2 YSYEKL. CDR3 length: 17 residues. V shed 0 bases and J 3 bases; nucleotides not matched to a gene: 10. CDR3 nucleotide sequence: TGCGCCAGCAGCCAAGATGGGCCCACAGGGGCGGAAGAGACCCAGTACTTC. This translates into CASSQDGPTGAEETQYF.

Worth noting for this clonotype: Sequence at one end of the junction differs from germline and may be a read error. The V call is TRBV5-6, the J call TRBJ2-1, with 7 bases aligning to TRBD2. The CDR3 covers 14 residues. The germline V gene encodes CDR1 SGHDT and CDR2 YYEEEE. CDR3 DNA: TGTGCCAGCAGTCATAAGCGGGACTACTATGAGCAGTTCTTC. Translated, it gives CASSHKRDYYEQFF.

This sequence joins TRBV20-1 and TRBJ2-1; perhaps TRBD2 as D (6 bases). The ends were cut back, 0 bases at V and 0 bases at J, with 15 bases in the middle. Per the germline V gene, CDR1 is DFQATT and CDR2 is SNEGSKA (reference sequence). This CDR3 has 17 amino acids. The CDR3 loop is CSARDASGANSYNEQFF. CDR3 sequence (DNA): TGCAGTGCTAGAGATGCTTCGGGAGCGAACTCCTACAATGAGCAGTTCTTC.

This clonotype has at least ten counts. The chain links TRBV27 to TRBJ2-2; unclear D gene. This CDR3 has 14 residues. CDR1 and CDR2 from the germline V gene are MNHEY and SMNVEV (reference sequence). The V gene lost 0 bases and the J gene lost 5 bases, with 7 bases spanning the gap. The CDR3 reads CASSLSYGTGELFF. The CDR3 region has the DNA TGTGCCAGCAGTTTATCGTACGGGACCGGGGAGCTGTTTTTT.

This clonotype was detected a few times. The genes are TRBV12-3 or TRBV12-4 and TRBJ1-1; 9 bases agree with TRBD1. After removal of 2 bases from V and 3 bases from J, the junction contained 4 bases not matched to a gene. This CDR3 comprises 15 residues. Here the CDR3 reads CASSLNRGQYTEAFF. Written as DNA, the CDR3 is TGTGCCAGCAGTTTAAACAGGGGGCAGTACACTGAAGCTTTCTTT.

The table lists this clonotype with a few counts. The rearrangement links TRBV4-3 to TRBJ2-7; 9 bases agree with TRBD1. This CDR3 is built from 15 residues. Looked up from germline, CDR1 is LGHNA and CDR2 is YSLEER. V was clipped by 0 bases and J by 7 bases; unmatched bases: 7. CDR3 sequence: CASSQEMDRGWEQYF. The CDR3 DNA sequence: TGCGCCAGCAGCCAAGAAATGGACAGGGGATGGGAGCAGTACTTC.

This clonotype was seen a handful of times. The chain combines TRBV4-1 with TRBJ1-5; a weak D match, TRBD1 (5 bases). The CDR3 runs to 16 residues. Between the trimmed V and J ends, which lost 0 bases and 6 bases, there was a span of 15 bases. Germline CDR1 and CDR2: MGHRA and YSYEKL. CDR3 in amino acids: CASSQDSRGSIQPQHF. DNA of the CDR3: TGCGCCAGCAGCCAAGACTCGAGGGGTTCTATTCAGCCCCAGCATTTT.

This clonotype was recorded a few times. The CDR3 DNA reads as TGCAGCGTTGAAGGGACTAGCGGTGACCTAGGCCAAGAGACCCAGTACTTC. This gives the protein CSVEGTSGDLGQETQYF. This sequence joins TRBV29-1 and TRBJ2-5; TRBD2 matches at 10 bases. With V trimmed by 1 base and J by 1 base, 9 bases remained unmatched. The CDR3 loop spans 17 amino acids. From germline, CDR1 is SQVTM and CDR2 ANQGSEA.